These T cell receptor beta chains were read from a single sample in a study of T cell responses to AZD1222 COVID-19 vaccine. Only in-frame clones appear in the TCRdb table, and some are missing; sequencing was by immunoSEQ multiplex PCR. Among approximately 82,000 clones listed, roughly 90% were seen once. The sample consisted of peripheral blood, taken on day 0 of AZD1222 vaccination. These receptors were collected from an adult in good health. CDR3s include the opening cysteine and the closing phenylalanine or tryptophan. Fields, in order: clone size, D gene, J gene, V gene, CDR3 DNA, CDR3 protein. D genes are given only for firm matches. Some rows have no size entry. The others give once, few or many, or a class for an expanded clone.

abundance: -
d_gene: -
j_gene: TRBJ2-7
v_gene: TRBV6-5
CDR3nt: TGTGCCGTGGGAGGTGGCAGGGGTTCCTACGAGCAGTACTTC
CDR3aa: CAVGGGRGSYEQYF

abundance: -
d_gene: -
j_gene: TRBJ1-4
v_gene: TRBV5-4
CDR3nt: TGTGCCAGCAGCTTGGCCGCGGGGGGTGGTGAAAAACTGTTTTTT
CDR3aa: CASSLAAGGGEKLFF

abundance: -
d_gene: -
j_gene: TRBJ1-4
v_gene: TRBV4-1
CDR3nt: TGCGCCAGCAGCCAAGTCGCAGAAAAACTGTTTTTT
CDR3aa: CASSQVAEKLFF

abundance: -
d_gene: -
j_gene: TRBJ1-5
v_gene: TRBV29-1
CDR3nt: TGCAGCGTTGAAGGGCCCAATCAGCCCCAGCATTTT
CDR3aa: CSVEGPNQPQHF

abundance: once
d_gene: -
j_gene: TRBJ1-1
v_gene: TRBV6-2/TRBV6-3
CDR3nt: TGTGCCAGCAGTTACGAGAGACTAACCATGAACACTGAAGCTTTCTTT
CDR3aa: CASSYERLTMNTEAFF

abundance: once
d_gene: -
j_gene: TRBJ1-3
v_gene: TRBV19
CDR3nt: TGTGCCAGCCAAACAACAGGGCTAGCTGGAAACACCATATATTTT
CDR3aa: CASQTTGLAGNTIYF

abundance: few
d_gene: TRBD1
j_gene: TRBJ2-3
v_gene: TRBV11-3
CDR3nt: TGTGCCAGCAGCCCCGGGACAGGGTACACAGATACGCAGTATTTT
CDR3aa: CASSPGTGYTDTQYF

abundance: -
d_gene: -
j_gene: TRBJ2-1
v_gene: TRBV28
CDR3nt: TGTGCCAGCAGCCGGTTGGCGGCTGAGCAGTTCTTC
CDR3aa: CASSRLAAEQFF

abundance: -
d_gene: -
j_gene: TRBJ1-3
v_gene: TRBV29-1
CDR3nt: TGCAGCGTCTCAGACATCGATGGAAACACCATATATTTT
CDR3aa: CSVSDIDGNTIYF

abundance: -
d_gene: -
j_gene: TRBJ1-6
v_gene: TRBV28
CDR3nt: TGTGCCAGCCTGGATCGGAGCTCCTATAATTCACCCCTCCACTTT
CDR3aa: CASLDRSSYNSPLHF

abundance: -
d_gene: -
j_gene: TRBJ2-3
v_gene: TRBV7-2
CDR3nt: TGTGCCAGCAGCTTAGGGACTACTATTGGGACAGATACGCAGTATTTT
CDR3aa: CASSLGTTIGTDTQYF

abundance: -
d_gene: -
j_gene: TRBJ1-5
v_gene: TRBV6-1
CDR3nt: TGTGCCAGCAGTGAAGCGCCCAGGGGCTACAATCAGCCCCAGCATTTT
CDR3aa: CASSEAPRGYNQPQHF

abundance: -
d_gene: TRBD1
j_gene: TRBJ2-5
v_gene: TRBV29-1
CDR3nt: TGCAGCGCTGTTAAGGATGAGGGGGCACAAGAGACCCAGTACTTC
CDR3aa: CSAVKDEGAQETQYF

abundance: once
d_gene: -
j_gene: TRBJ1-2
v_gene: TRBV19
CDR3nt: TGTGCCAGTAGAGACAGGTTAAACTATGGCTACACCTTC
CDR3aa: CASRDRLNYGYTF

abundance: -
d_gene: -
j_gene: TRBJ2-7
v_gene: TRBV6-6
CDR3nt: TGTGCCAGCAGTTACTCAGCTTTAGGAGACGAGCAGTACTTC
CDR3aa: CASSYSALGDEQYF

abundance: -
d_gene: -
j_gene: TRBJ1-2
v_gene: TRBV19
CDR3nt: TGTGCCAGTATCACAGGGCGCGGCTATGGCTACACCTTC
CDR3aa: CASITGRGYGYTF

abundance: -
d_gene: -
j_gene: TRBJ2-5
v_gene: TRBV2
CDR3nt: TGTGCCAGCAGTGATGGATTCCAAGAGACCCAGTACTTC
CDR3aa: CASSDGFQETQYF

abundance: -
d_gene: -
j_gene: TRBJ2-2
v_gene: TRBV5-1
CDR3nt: TGCGCCAGCAGCTTGGAGACGGCGAACACCGGGGAGCTGTTTTTT
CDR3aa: CASSLETANTGELFF

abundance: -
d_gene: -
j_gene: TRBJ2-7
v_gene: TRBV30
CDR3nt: TGTGCCTGGAGCCAGGAGGGTGGGGAGCAGTACTTC
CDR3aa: CAWSQEGGEQYF

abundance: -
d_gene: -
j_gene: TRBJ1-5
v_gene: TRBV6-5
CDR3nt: TGTGCCAGCACTGCAGTCCGTAGCAATCAGCCCCAGCATTTT
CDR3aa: CASTAVRSNQPQHF

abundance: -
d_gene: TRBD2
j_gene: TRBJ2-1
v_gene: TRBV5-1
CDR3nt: TGCGCCAGCAGCTTGGGACCAGCGGGGGGGAATTATGGGAATGAGCAGTTCTTC
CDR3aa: CASSLGPAGGNYGNEQFF

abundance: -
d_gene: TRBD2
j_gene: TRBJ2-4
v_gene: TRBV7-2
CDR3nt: TGTGCCAGCAGCTTAAGAGCGGGGGGGCCTGAAAACATTCAGTACTTC
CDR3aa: CASSLRAGGPENIQYF